This record concerns one T cell receptor beta chain sequence. Its cognate antigen is unknown. This specimen comes from a study of OX40 agonist ivuxolimab in advanced cancers. Study background: Participants, approximately 80% male, averaged approximately 60 years of age, ranging from about 23 to 85. The study's findings and limits: The study found among the lowest clonal expansion in partial responders at 0.1-3.0 mg/kg.

Germline values: CDR1 LNHDA, CDR2 SQIVND (reference sequence). V gave up 3 bases and J gave up 1 base; unmatched junction bases: 4. The CDR3 sequence is 15 residues long. The repertoire was sequenced with immunoSEQ multiplex PCR; TCRdb's copy has only in-frame clones and lacks some. The table has 45,000 or so clones, around nine tenths seen once. The origin of this receptor is an adult with an advanced solid tumor such as melanoma, head and neck, liver or kidney cancer. The rearrangement uses TRBV19 and TRBJ2-5, with TRBD1 matching 8 bases. Sequenced here: CD4+ or CD8+ T cells sorted from blood, sampled in a trial of the OX40 agonist ivuxolimab. CDR3 in DNA: TGTGCCAGTAGTATCGCGGGGACAGGCCAAGAGACCCAGTACTTC. Amino acids: CASSIAGTGQETQYF.